The T cell receptor (beta chain) described here comes from a study of blood T cell repertoires in COVID-19. About the study: T cells, B-cell-depleted T cells, or PBMCs provided the cDNA or gDNA that served as material.

A few counts support this clone. Methods used by the authors: Cell counts per sample came from amplifying reference gene primers. Produced via immunoSEQ multiplex PCR; TCRdb's table is partial and in-frame only. For V, J and clone size, that table is used; D and trimming come from the DNA. The data contain about 200,000 clones, around 85% of them seen just once; the ten biggest clones take up about a tenth. Per germline, CDR1 SGHVS and CDR2 FNYEAQ. V lost 2 bases and J lost 0, with 11 bases in between. The CDR3 length is 16 residues. This chain connects TRBV7-6 to TRBJ1-3, with D perhaps TRBD1 (5 bases). This TCR was recovered from a human donor with active or convalescent COVID-19. The donor label of this sample is uncertain. The sample consisted of peripheral blood. The CDR3 spells CASSLRTGDSGNTIYF. The CDR3 DNA sequence: TGTGCCAGCAGCTTACGGACGGGGGACTCTGGAAACACCATATATTTT.